Presented here are 12 T cell receptor beta chains from one specimen sequenced in a study of blood T cell repertoires in COVID-19. Method: immunoSEQ multiplex PCR; TCRdb's copy keeps in-frame clones and lacks some. This table has approximately 180,000 clones, 70% to 90% appearing once. The material sequenced was peripheral blood. The receptor source for this set is a man aged 35 to 55 with active or convalescent COVID-19.

This chain uses TRBV2 with TRBJ2-2; D is possibly TRBD1 (6 bases). From germline, CDR1 is SNHLY and CDR2 FYNNEI. The CDR3 consists of 16 residues. The V end lost 4 bases, the J end lost 2 bases, and 14 bases lay between the germline ends. CDR3 region: CASSVEGQSNTGELFF. CDR3 DNA sequence: TGTGCCAGCAGTGTCGAGGGACAATCAAACACCGGGGAGCTGTTTTTT.

This clone was picked up a small number of times. The sample holds other DNA sequences that translate to the same CDR3. This CDR3 is CASSQGAGYGYTF. As DNA, the CDR3 is TGTGCCAGCAGCCAGGGAGCTGGCTATGGCTACACCTTC. The chain combines TRBV3-1 (or the pseudogene TRBV3-2) with TRBJ1-2, with D unresolved. Per germline, CDR1 LGHDT and CDR2 YNNKEL (reference sequence). The CDR3 covers 13 residues. Trimming took 3 bases from V and 4 from J, leaving 9 bases between them.

V is TRBV30 and J is TRBJ2-7, with 12 bases fitting TRBD2. The CDR3 spans 15 residues. Looked up from germline, CDR1 is GTSNPN and CDR2 is SVGIG (reference sequence). The junction had 6 bases not matched to a gene; V was cut back by 1 base and J by 5 bases. CDR3 region: CAWSGPGLAGNEQYF. Written as DNA, the CDR3 is TGTGCCTGGAGTGGGCCCGGACTAGCGGGAAACGAGCAGTACTTC.

In this sample, this clone turned up once. The chain links TRBV5-1 to TRBJ1-3; D not resolved. The CDR3 contains 14 residues. Trimming pared 0 bases from V and 4 bases from J, leaving 8 bases between. Per the germline V gene, CDR1 is SGHRS and CDR2 is YFSETQ. CDR3 sequence: CASSLDGSGNTIYF. The CDR3 DNA is TGCGCCAGCAGCTTGGACGGTTCGGGAAACACCATATATTTT.

The chain is built from TRBV7-2 and TRBJ1-1; the D is unclear. Per the germline V gene, CDR1 is SGHTA and CDR2 is FQGNSA. This CDR3 spans 12 amino acids. Trimming cost V 3 bases and J 2 bases, with 4 bases left between them. CDR3 DNA: TGTGCCAGCAGCTTCGGTAACACTGAAGCTTTCTTT. As protein: CASSFGNTEAFF. The variable domain in full, with the rest retrieved from reference TRBV7-2 and TRBJ1-1, is GAGVSQSPSNKVTEKGKDVELRCDPISGHTALYWYRQSLGQGLEFLIYFQGNSAPDKSGLPSDRFSAERTGGSVSTLTIQRTQQEDSAVYLCASSFGNTEAFFGQGTRLTVV.

The gene calls are TRBV7-4 and TRBJ2-2; TRBD2 aligns across 14 bases. V lost 4 bases to trimming and J lost 0 bases; unmatched junction nucleotides: 13. The CDR3 length is 21 residues. CDR1 SGHVT and CDR2 SQSDAQ come from the germline V gene. The CDR3 coding sequence is TGTGCCAGCAGCTACAGACCCGGGACTAGCGGGGGTCTCGCGAACACCGGGGAGCTGTTTTTT. It yields the protein CASSYRPGTSGGLANTGELFF.

The chain joins TRBV13 to TRBJ2-3, with TRBD2 matching over 10 bases. Per germline, CDR1 PRHDT and CDR2 FYEKMQ (reference sequence). V lost 4 bases, J lost 2 bases, and 21 bases stayed unmatched. The CDR3 is 21 amino acids. The CDR3 nucleotides are TGTGCCAGCAGCTCCTGGTATCGTACTAGCGGGAACTCACAAACCACAGATACGCAGTATTTT. Translating it yields CASSSWYRTSGNSQTTDTQYF.

The chain employs TRBV6-2 or TRBV6-3 and TRBJ2-2; D is undetermined. CDR1 is MNHEY, CDR2 SVGEGT, per germline. This CDR3 has 16 amino acids. The V end was cut by 2 bases, the J end by 4 bases, with 14 bases between. CDR3 sequence: CASSYGPRKLTGELFF. CDR3 DNA: TGTGCCAGCAGTTACGGGCCAAGGAAACTCACCGGGGAGCTGTTTTTT.

The rearrangement links TRBV7-3 to TRBJ1-6; no clear D. The CDR3 is 17 amino acids. Trimming took off 2 bases at V and 0 bases at J, with 11 bases between the two ends. CDR1 and CDR2 (germline): SGHTA, FQGTGA. The CDR3 here is CASSLFYRSSYNSPLHF. DNA of the CDR3: TGTGCCAGCAGCTTATTTTATCGGAGCTCCTATAATTCACCCCTCCACTTT.

The chain carries TRBV29-1 and TRBJ2-1, with D possibly TRBD2 on 5 matching bases. Germline-derived CDR1 and CDR2 are SQVTM and ANQGSEA. The CDR3 has 14 amino acids. Between the trimmed V and J ends, which lost 0 bases and 4 bases, there was a span of 10 bases. Here the CDR3 reads CSVEDLGEYNEQFF. CDR3 coding DNA: TGCAGCGTTGAAGATCTTGGGGAGTACAATGAGCAGTTCTTC.

The chain joins TRBV6-4 to TRBJ2-2; D remains ambiguous. The germline CDR1 and CDR2 sequences are MRHNA and SNTAGT. V was trimmed by 5 bases and J by 5 bases, leaving 12 bases between them. The CDR3 contains 14 residues. In DNA form, the CDR3 reads TGTGCCAGCAGTTCCTCTCCCGGGACCGGGGAGCTGTTTTTT. Its translation: CASSSSPGTGELFF.

V usage is TRBV6-5 and J usage is TRBJ1-2; D gene ambiguous. V lost 2 bases and J lost 8, with 9 bases in between. The germline CDR1 and CDR2 sequences are MNHEY and SVGAGI. The CDR3 covers 12 residues. CDR3: CASSYGRGGYTF. The CDR3 DNA sequence: TGTGCCAGCAGTTACGGGAGAGGGGGCTACACCTTC.